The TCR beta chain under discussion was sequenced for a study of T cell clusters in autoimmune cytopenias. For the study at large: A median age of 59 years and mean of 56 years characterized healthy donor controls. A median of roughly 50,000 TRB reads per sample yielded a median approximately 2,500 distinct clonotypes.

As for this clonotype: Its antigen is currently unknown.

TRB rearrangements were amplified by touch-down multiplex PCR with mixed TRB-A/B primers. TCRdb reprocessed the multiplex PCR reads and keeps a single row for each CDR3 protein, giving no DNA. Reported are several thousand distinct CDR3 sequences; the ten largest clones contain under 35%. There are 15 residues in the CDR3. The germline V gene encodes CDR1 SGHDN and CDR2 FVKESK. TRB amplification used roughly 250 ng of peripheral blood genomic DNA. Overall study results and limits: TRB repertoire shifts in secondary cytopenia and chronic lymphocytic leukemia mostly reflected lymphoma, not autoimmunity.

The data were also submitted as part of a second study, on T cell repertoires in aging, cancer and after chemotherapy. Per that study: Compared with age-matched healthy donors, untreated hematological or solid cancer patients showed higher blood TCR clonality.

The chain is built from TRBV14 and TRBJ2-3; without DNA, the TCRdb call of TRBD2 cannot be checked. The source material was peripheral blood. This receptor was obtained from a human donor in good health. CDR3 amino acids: CASSDGLAGLDTQYF. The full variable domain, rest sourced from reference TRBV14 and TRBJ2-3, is EAGVTQFPSHSVIEKGQTVTLRCDPISGHDNLYWYRRVMGKEIKFLLHFVKESKQDESGMPNNRFLAERTGGTYSTLKVQPAELEDSGVYFCASSDGLAGLDTQYFGPGTRLTVL.